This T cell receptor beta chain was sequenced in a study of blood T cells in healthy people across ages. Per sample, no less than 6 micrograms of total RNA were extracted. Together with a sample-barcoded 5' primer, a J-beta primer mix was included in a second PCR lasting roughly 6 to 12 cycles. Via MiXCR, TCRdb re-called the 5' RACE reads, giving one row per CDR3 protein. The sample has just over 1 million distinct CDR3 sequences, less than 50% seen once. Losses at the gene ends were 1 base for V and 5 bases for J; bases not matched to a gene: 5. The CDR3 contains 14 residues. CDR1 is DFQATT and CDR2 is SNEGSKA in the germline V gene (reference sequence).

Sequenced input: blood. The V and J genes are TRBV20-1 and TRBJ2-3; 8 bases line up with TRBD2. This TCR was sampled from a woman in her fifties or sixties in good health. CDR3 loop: CSARVAGGLDTQYF. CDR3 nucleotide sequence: TGCAGTGCTAGAGTGGCGGGAGGATTAGATACGCAGTATTTT.